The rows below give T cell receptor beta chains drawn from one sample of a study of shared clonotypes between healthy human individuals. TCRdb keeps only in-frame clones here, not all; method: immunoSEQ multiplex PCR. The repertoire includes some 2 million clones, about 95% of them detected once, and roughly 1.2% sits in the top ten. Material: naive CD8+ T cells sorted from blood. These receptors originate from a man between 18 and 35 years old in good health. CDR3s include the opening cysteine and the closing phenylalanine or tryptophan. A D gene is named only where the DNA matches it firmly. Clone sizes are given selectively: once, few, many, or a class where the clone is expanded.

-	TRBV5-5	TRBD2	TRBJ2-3	CASSLVEGRVADTQYF	TGTGCCAGCAGCTTGGTGGAGGGGAGGGTCGCAGATACGCAGTATTTT
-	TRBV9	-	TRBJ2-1	CASSVTDNEQFF	TGTGCCAGCAGCGTAACGGACAATGAGCAGTTCTTC
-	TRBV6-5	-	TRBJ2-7	CASSYSGDAYEQYF	TGTGCCAGCAGTTACTCGGGGGATGCCTACGAGCAGTACTTC
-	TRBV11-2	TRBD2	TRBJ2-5	CASSQVSGGETQYF	TGTGCCAGCAGCCAGGTCAGCGGGGGGGAGACCCAGTACTTC
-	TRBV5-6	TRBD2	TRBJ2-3	CASSLAGGDTQYF	TGTGCCAGCAGCCTAGCGGGGGGAGATACGCAGTATTTT
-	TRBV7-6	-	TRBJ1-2	CASSLGPRFGYTF	TGTGCCAGCAGCTTAGGTCCCAGGTTTGGCTACACCTTC
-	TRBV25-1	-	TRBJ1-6	CASSVLHPGISPLHF	TGTGCCAGCAGTGTTCTACACCCGGGTATTTCACCCCTCCACTTT
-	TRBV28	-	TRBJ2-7	CASRKMTETYEQYF	TGTGCCAGCCGGAAGATGACAGAGACCTACGAGCAGTACTTC
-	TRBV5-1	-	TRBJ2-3	CASSQTSTDTQYF	TGCGCCAGCAGCCAAACAAGCACAGATACGCAGTATTTT
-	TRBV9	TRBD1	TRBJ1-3	CASSVPQTGEGNTIYF	TGTGCCAGCAGCGTCCCTCAGACAGGGGAAGGAAACACCATATATTTT
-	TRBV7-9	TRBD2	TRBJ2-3	CASSLAMTSGGITDTQYF	TGTGCCAGCAGCTTAGCTATGACTAGCGGGGGAATTACAGATACGCAGTATTTT
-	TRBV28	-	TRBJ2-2	CASSIIYTGELFF	TGTGCCAGCAGTATTATCTACACCGGGGAGCTGTTTTTT
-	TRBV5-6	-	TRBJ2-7	CASRRGLHEQYF	TGTGCCAGCAGGAGAGGCTTGCACGAGCAGTACTTC
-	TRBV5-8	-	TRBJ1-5	CASSPGGQPQHF	TGTGCCAGCAGCCCGGGTGGCCAGCCCCAGCATTTT
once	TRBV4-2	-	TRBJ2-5	CASSQARGGETQYF	TGTGCCAGCAGCCAAGCTAGAGGGGGGGAGACCCAGTACTTC
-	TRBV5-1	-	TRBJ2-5	CASSLLAEAMGSQYF	TGCGCCAGCAGCTTATTAGCTGAGGCGATGGGATCCCAGTACTTC
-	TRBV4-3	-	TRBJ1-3	CASSQDPGSGNTIYF	TGCGCCAGCAGCCAAGATCCAGGGTCCGGAAACACCATATATTTT
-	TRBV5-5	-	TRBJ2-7	CASSLGSTGGVYEQYF	TGTGCCAGCAGCTTGGGCTCGACAGGAGGGGTATACGAGCAGTACTTC
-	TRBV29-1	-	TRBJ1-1	CSVDGPRNTEAFF	TGCAGCGTTGATGGGCCGCGGAACACTGAAGCTTTCTTT
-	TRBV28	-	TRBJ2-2	CASSLSWGTGELFF	TGTGCCAGCAGTTTGAGTTGGGGGACCGGGGAGCTGTTTTTT
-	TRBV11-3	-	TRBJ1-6	CASSLRDTLSYNSPLHF	TGTGCCAGCAGCCTCCGGGACACACTGTCCTATAATTCACCCCTCCACTTT
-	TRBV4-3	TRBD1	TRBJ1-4	CASSQRDSATNEKLFF	TGCGCCAGCAGCCAGAGGGACAGTGCAACTAATGAAAAACTGTTTTTT
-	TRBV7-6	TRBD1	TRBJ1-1	CASSWDSSNTEAFF	TGTGCCAGCAGTTGGGACAGCAGTAACACTGAAGCTTTCTTT
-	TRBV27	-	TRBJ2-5	CASSLAGAETQYF	TGTGCCAGCAGTTTAGCAGGGGCAGAGACCCAGTACTTC
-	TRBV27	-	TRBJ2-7	CASSLLGIADEQYF	TGTGCCAGCAGTTTATTGGGTATTGCGGACGAGCAGTACTTC
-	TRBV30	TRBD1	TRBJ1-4	CAWSRLTGNNEKLFF	TGTGCCTGGAGTAGATTGACAGGGAATAATGAAAAACTGTTTTTT
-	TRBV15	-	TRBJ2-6	CATSNFVSGANVLTF	TGTGCCACCAGCAACTTCGTCTCTGGGGCCAACGTCCTGACTTTC
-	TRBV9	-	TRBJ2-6	CASSAKHAPPGANVLTF	TGTGCCAGCAGCGCAAAGCACGCCCCCCCTGGGGCCAACGTCCTGACTTTC
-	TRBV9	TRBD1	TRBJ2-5	CASSVEGALRETQYF	TGTGCCAGCAGCGTTGAGGGGGCGCTCCGAGAGACCCAGTACTTC
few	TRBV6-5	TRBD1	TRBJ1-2	CASSDGQGNYGYTF	TGTGCCAGCAGTGACGGACAGGGGAACTATGGCTACACCTTC
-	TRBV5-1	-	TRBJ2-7	CASSFGAWDEQYF	TGCGCCAGCAGCTTCGGGGCATGGGACGAGCAGTACTTC
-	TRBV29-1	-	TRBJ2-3	CSPFLGSDTQYF	TGCAGCCCTTTTTTGGGCTCAGATACGCAGTATTTT
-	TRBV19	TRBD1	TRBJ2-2	CASSMAQGDAGELFF	TGTGCCAGTAGTATGGCTCAGGGGGATGCCGGGGAGCTGTTTTTT
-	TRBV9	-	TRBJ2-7	CASSGADGGYEQYF	TGTGCCAGCAGCGGGGCTGATGGGGGCTACGAGCAGTACTTC
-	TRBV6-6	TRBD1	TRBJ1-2	CASSPGTGENYGYTF	TGTGCCAGCAGCCCCGGGACAGGGGAGAACTATGGCTACACCTTC
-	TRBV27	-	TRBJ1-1	CASSPGSAEAFF	TGTGCCAGCAGCCCGGGAAGTGCTGAAGCTTTCTTT
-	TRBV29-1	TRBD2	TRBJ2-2	CSVAGGVGTGELFF	TGCAGCGTTGCCGGGGGGGTGGGCACCGGGGAGCTGTTTTTT
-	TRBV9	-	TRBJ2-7	CASSAGTSTYEQYF	TGTGCCAGCAGCGCCGGGACCTCGACCTACGAGCAGTACTTC
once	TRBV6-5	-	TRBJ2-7	CASIGQVNHEQYF	TGTGCCAGCATCGGCCAAGTTAACCACGAGCAGTACTTC
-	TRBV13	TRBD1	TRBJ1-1	CASSFRDRGMSSEAFF	TGTGCCAGCAGTTTCCGGGACAGGGGAATGTCATCTGAAGCTTTCTTT
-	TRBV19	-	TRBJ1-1	CASSLGVNTEAFF	TGTGCCAGTAGTTTAGGGGTGAACACTGAAGCTTTCTTT